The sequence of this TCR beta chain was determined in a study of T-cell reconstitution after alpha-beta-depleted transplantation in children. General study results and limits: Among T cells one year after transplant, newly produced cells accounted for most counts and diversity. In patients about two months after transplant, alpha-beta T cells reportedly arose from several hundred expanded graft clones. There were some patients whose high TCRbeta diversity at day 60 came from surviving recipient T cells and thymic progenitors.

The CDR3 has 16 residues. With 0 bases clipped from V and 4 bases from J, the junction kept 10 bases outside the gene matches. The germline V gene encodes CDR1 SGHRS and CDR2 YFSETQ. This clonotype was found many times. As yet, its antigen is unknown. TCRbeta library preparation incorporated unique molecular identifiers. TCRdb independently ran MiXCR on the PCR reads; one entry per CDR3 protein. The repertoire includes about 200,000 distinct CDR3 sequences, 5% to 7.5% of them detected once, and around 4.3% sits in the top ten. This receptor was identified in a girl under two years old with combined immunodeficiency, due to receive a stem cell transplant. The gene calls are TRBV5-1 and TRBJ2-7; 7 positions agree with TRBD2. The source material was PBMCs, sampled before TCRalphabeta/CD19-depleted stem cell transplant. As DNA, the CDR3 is TGCGCCAGCAGCTTGGAGTGGGCTAGCGGCCCATACGAGCAGTACTTC. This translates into CASSLEWASGPYEQYF.